This TCR beta chain originates from a study of spatial heterogeneity in lung cancer. Time point here: sample taken at primary tumor resection. TCRdb re-analysed the 5' RACE reads in MiXCR, keeping a single row per CDR3 protein. The sample shows tens of thousands of distinct CDR3 sequences, about 5.2% of them seen only once. The CDR3 covers 15 residues. CDR1 is SGHTA and CDR2 is FQGNSA in the germline V gene. The V and J ends lost 5 bases and 1 base, in that order; junction bases with no gene match: 6. This clonotype originated in a female donor with early-stage non-small cell lung cancer. The chain employs TRBV7-2 and TRBJ1-2; 8 nucleotides align to TRBD1. Sample: PBMCs, taken at surgery. The CDR3 spells CASSPPTGVNYGYTF. The CDR3 DNA is TGTGCCAGCAGCCCACCGACAGGGGTTAACTATGGCTACACCTTC.